A single sample gave rise to the 30 T cell receptor beta chains below, sequenced in a study of CD8+ T cells in alopecia areata. The sequencing template was cDNA reverse transcribed from extracted RNA. Here immunoSEQ multiplex PCR was the method, and the copy in TCRdb shows in-frame clones only, minus some. The sample contains 200,000 to 300,000 clones, none of them singletons. Combined cutaneous lymph node cells underwent sorting by CD4, CD8alpha, NKG2D, NKG2ACE and additional markers. Sequenced: CD4+ T cells sorted from a lymph node. The receptors originated from a C3H/HeJ mouse with alopecia areata. This line is of MHC haplotype H2-k.

Remarks on this clone: These gene names are mouse names. The read ends 4 residues shy of where the CDR3 ends; the end is completed using the germline J gene. The rearrangement links TRBV13-3 to TRBJ1-4; D is perhaps TRBD1 (5 bases). The ends were cut back, 10 bases at V and 6 bases at J, with 16 bases in the middle. The germline V gene encodes CDR1 NNHDY and CDR2 SYVADS. This CDR3 is 13 amino acids long. The sequenced CDR3 bases are TGTGCCGGATCCGGGACTGGGGACGAA. It codes for CAGSGTGDE. The whole CDR3 protein is CAGSGTGDERLFF.

This clone was seen more than once but under ten times. All gene names here are mouse names. The read finishes 4 residues shy of the CDR3 end, and the germline J gene is used to complete it. The sample holds other DNA sequences that translate to the same CDR3. V is TRBV17 and J is TRBJ2-2; 7 bases are shared with TRBD2. The CDR3 is made up of 15 amino acids. Germline V CDR1 and CDR2: MNHDT, YYDKIL. V shed 6 bases and J 0 bases; nucleotides not matched to a gene: 4. CDR3 DNA (partial): TGTGCTAGCAGGAACTGGGGTGCAAACACCGGG. Protein product: CASRNWGANTG. The whole CDR3 is CASRNWGANTGQLYF.

The table lists this clone with a few counts. Mouse gene names apply. The read finishes 4 residues shy of the CDR3 end, and the germline J gene is used to complete it. The rearrangement links TRBV13-3 to TRBJ2-5, with D possibly being TRBD1 (6 bases). Germline V lookup: CDR1 NNHDY, CDR2 SYVADS. There are 14 residues in the CDR3. The V gene lost 2 bases and the J gene lost 2 bases, with 9 bases spanning the gap. Incomplete CDR3 DNA: TGTGCCAGCAGTGAAGGGACAACCCAAGAC. Its protein product is CASSEGTTQD. Given in full, the CDR3 is CASSEGTTQDTQYF.

As regards this clone: The listed genes are named as in mouse. Other DNA sequences in the same sample also yield this CDR3. Partial CDR3 DNA: TGTGCCAGCTCCGGGACAGTTGCT. Amino acids: CASSGTVA. The complete CDR3 reads CASSGTVAEQFF. The rearrangement links TRBV13-3 to TRBJ2-1; 7 bases map to TRBD1. The read ends 4 residues shy of where the CDR3 ends; the end is completed using the germline J gene. The ends lost 7 bases at V and 6 bases at J; junction bases unmatched: 4. Germline V gene sequence: CDR1 NNHDY, CDR2 SYVADS. CDR3 length: 12 residues.

About this clone: The gene names given are mouse names. The sequence runs out 4 residues before the end of the CDR3; the remainder is reconstructed from the germline J gene. The sample has other DNA sequences that encode this CDR3 too. The rearrangement links TRBV5 to TRBJ2-2, with a tentative D call TRBD1 (5 bases). CDR3 length equals 13 residues. CDR1 LGHNA and CDR2 YNLKQL come from the germline V gene (reference sequence). Trimming took off 2 bases at V and 4 bases at J, with 5 bases between the two ends. The CDR3 spells CASSQQGTGQLYF. The part of the CDR3 DNA that was read is TGTGCCAGCAGCCAACAGGGCACCGGG.

A note on this clone: Germline and genes: mouse. The CDR3 end is not reached by the read, which stops 4 residues before it; the germline J gene fills it in. Additional DNA sequences in this sample encode the identical CDR3. The chain has TRBV5 and TRBJ2-1; 13 nucleotides match TRBD2. This CDR3 has 14 amino acids. Germline CDR1 is LGHNA and CDR2 is YNLKQL (reference sequence). CDR3 bases read: TGTGCCAGCAGCCCGGGACTGGGGGGGACT. Protein product: CASSPGLGGT. The CDR3 in full is CASSPGLGGTEQFF.

This clone occurred a few times. All gene names here are mouse names. The sequenced fragment ends 4 residues before the CDR3 boundary, so the rest is inferred from the germline J gene. Distinct nucleotide sequences in the sample also encode this CDR3. This chain joins TRBV19 and TRBJ2-3, with D maybe TRBD2 (7 bases). This CDR3 is 15 amino acids long. Germline lookup yields CDR1 FNHDT and CDR2 SITEND (reference sequence). The V gene lost 5 bases and the J gene lost 1 base, with 14 bases spanning the gap. The part of the CDR3 DNA that was read is TGTGCCAGCAGCCCCGGGGGGCGCGGTGCAGAA. It codes for CASSPGGRGAE. The entire CDR3 sequence reads CASSPGGRGAETLYF.

This clone showed up just a few times. The genes and germline here are from mouse. The CDR3 extends 4 residues past the end of the read, so its final part is completed from the germline J gene. The V gene is TRBV5, the J gene TRBJ2-3; the match to TRBD1 covers 8 bases. J lost 0 bases, V lost 4 bases, and 3 bases had no gene match. CDR1 and CDR2 (germline): LGHNA, YNLKQL (reference sequence). The CDR3 is 15 residues long. The sequenced CDR3 bases are TGTGCCAGCAGCCGAAGACAGGGGAGTGCAGAA. It encodes CASSRRQGSAE. The whole CDR3 reads CASSRRQGSAETLYF.

Points on this clone: Gene names denote mouse genes. Sequencing ends 4 residues short of the CDR3 end; the germline J gene provides the rest. The chain recombines TRBV13-1 with TRBJ2-5, with 7 bases matching TRBD1. The CDR3 runs 15 residues. Per germline, CDR1 NSHNY and CDR2 SYGAGN. V lost 2 bases, J lost 1 base, and 4 bases stayed unmatched. The sequenced CDR3 bases are TGTGCCAGCAGTGAGTCCAGGGGGTACCAAGAC. This gives the protein CASSESRGYQD. The complete CDR3 reads CASSESRGYQDTQYF.

As to this clone: Gene names and germline match the mouse. The CDR3 end falls 4 residues outside the read, so it is completed with the germline J gene. V is TRBV13-3 and J is TRBJ2-5; 7 bases are shared with TRBD1. The CDR3 runs 13 residues. Looked up from germline, CDR1 is NNHDY and CDR2 is SYVADS. CDR3 bases read: TGTGCCAGCAGCGGGGACAGAAAAGAC. Translated, it gives CASSGDRKD. The CDR3 in its entirety is CASSGDRKDTQYF.

Worth noting for this clone: The gene names given are mouse names. The CDR3 extends 4 residues past the end of the read, so its final part is completed from the germline J gene. The sample holds other DNA sequences that translate to the same CDR3. The chain has TRBV19 and TRBJ2-3; maybe TRBD2 (6 bases). The CDR3 consists of 14 residues. CDR1 and CDR2 from the germline V gene are FNHDT and SITEND (reference sequence). Trimming left V 0 bases short and J 1 base short, with 6 bases between. The sequenced part of the CDR3 DNA is TGTGCCAGCAGTATAGGGGGGGGTGCAGAA. Translated: CASSIGGGAE. The CDR3, in full, reads CASSIGGGAETLYF.

In the case of this clone: Here the gene names and germline are mouse. The observed sequence ends 4 residues before the CDR3 terminus, with the missing tail filled in from the germline J gene. This sequence joins TRBV19 and TRBJ1-2, with 8 bases matching TRBD1. Germline V gene data show CDR1 as FNHDT and CDR2 as SITEND (reference sequence). This CDR3 is built from 15 residues. V lost 5 bases and J lost 3; bases outside the gene matches: 9. CDR3 bases read: TGTGCCAGCAGCCCCGGGACAGGCAGGGACTCC. Translated, it gives CASSPGTGRDS. The CDR3 as a whole reads CASSPGTGRDSDYTF.

Of note for this clone: Gene names are the mouse ones. The read halts 4 residues ahead of the CDR3 end, with the missing end drawn from the germline J gene. In the same sample, other DNA sequences code for this CDR3. The V gene is TRBV31, the J gene TRBJ2-5; weak D call: TRBD2 (6 bases). Germline CDR1 GKSSPN, CDR2 SITVG. The CDR3 is made up of 14 amino acids. V was shortened by 3 bases and J by 0 bases, with 10 bases between the two germline ends. The CDR3 bases that were read are TGTGCCTGGAGCTTGGGGGTTAACCAAGAC. It codes for CAWSLGVNQD. Given in full, the CDR3 is CAWSLGVNQDTQYF.

This clone occurred a few times. Mouse gene names apply. Read sequence stops 4 residues before the CDR3 end, and the germline J gene provides the missing end. Additional DNA sequences in this sample encode the identical CDR3. The chain carries TRBV19 and TRBJ2-4; 8 nucleotides line up with TRBD1. The CDR3 contains 13 residues. Germline CDR1 is FNHDT and CDR2 is SITEND (reference sequence). CDR3 DNA (partial): TGTGCCAGCAGTATAACAGGGGGGAAC. Translation: CASSITGGN. From start to end, the CDR3 is CASSITGGNTLYF.

As concerns this clone: Gene and germline names: mouse. The missing CDR3 end, 3 residues past where the read stops, is filled in from the germline J gene. The chain recombines TRBV13-1 with TRBJ1-6; 8 bases agree with TRBD1. TRBJ1-6 qualifies as an ORF whose function is uncertain. This CDR3 comprises 15 residues. V gave up 5 bases and J gave up 7 bases; unmatched junction bases: 8. Germline CDR1 is NSHNY and CDR2 is SYGAGN. The sequenced part of the CDR3 DNA is TGTGCCAGCAGCCTCAGACAGGGGCGGAATTCGCCC. Residues: CASSLRQGRNSP. The full CDR3 protein reads CASSLRQGRNSPLYF.

In its sample, this clone was seen many times. All gene names here are mouse names. The read ends 4 residues shy of where the CDR3 ends; the end is completed using the germline J gene. The same CDR3 is also encoded by other DNA sequences in this sample. The gene calls are TRBV1 and TRBJ2-5; 7 nucleotides agree with TRBD1. Looked up from germline, CDR1 is NSQYPW and CDR2 is LRSPGD (reference sequence). Trimming at V came to 3 bases and at J to 2 bases, leaving 2 bases not matched to a gene. The CDR3 covers 14 residues. CDR3 protein: CTCSAGTVQDTQYF. The CDR3 DNA, read in part, is TGCACCTGCAGTGCCGGGACAGTCCAAGAC.

This clone was detected a few times. Genes and germline are mouse. CDR3 bases read: TGTGCCAGCAGCCAATCTCAGGGCAACACCGGG. This encodes CASSQSQGNTG. The entire CDR3 protein reads CASSQSQGNTGQLYF. V is TRBV5 and J is TRBJ2-2, with D tentatively TRBD1 (5 bases). The CDR3 extends 4 residues past the end of the read, so its final part is completed from the germline J gene. The CDR3 is 15 residues long. The ends were cut back, 2 bases at V and 2 bases at J, with 9 bases in the middle. Per the germline V gene, CDR1 is LGHNA and CDR2 is YNLKQL (reference sequence).

This clone was seen more than once but under ten times. Genes and germline are mouse. The observed sequence ends 3 residues before the CDR3 terminus, with the missing tail filled in from the germline J gene. At the DNA level, this CDR3 is encoded by other sequences in the same sample as well. The chain joins TRBV19 to TRBJ1-6, with 7 positions matching TRBD1. TRBJ1-6 is an ORF, with its function uncertain. The germline gives CDR1 FNHDT, CDR2 SITEND (reference sequence). This CDR3 contains 15 residues. The V gene end was trimmed by 0 bases and the J gene end by 3 bases; junction bases not matched to a gene: 0. CDR3 bases read: TGTGCCAGCAGTATAGGACAGGGCTATAATTCGCCC. Protein product: CASSIGQGYNSP. The full CDR3 protein reads CASSIGQGYNSPLYF.

To note about this clone: Genes and germline are mouse. Read data end 4 residues before the CDR3 end; the end is taken from the germline J gene. The V call is TRBV5, the J call TRBJ2-7; 9 bases map to TRBD1. CDR1 LGHNA and CDR2 YNLKQL come from the germline V gene (reference sequence). CDR3 length equals 14 residues. CDR3 loop: CASSTGTGRYEQYF. CDR3 DNA, as far as it was read: TGTGCCAGCAGCACCGGGACAGGGCGTTAT.

This clone was picked up a small number of times. Gene names follow the mouse nomenclature. The CDR3 extends 4 residues past the end of the read, so its final part is completed from the germline J gene. The sample holds other DNA sequences that translate to the same CDR3. This rearrangement joins TRBV1 to TRBJ2-2, with 9 nucleotides matching TRBD1. CDR1 and CDR2 (germline): NSQYPW, LRSPGD (reference sequence). V lost 3 bases and J lost 2; bases outside the gene matches: 1. The CDR3 extends over 15 amino acids. CDR3 sequence: CTCSADRGNTGQLYF. The CDR3 bases that were read are TGCACCTGCAGTGCGGACAGGGGTAACACCGGG.

Notes on this clone: Gene names are the mouse ones. The read ends 4 residues early relative to the CDR3; the germline J gene fills the gap. This rearrangement joins TRBV5 to TRBJ2-5; D perhaps matches TRBD2 (7 bases). The CDR3 has 17 residues. Trimming removed 1 base at V and 1 base at J, with 15 bases between. CDR1 is LGHNA, CDR2 YNLKQL, per germline (reference sequence). CDR3 DNA (partial): TGTGCCAGCAGCCAAGCCCCGGGGGGCAGGGACCAAGAC. It translates to CASSQAPGGRDQD. Given in full, the CDR3 is CASSQAPGGRDQDTQYF.

Notes on this clone: Germline and genes here are mouse. From the germline J gene comes the end of the CDR3, since the read stops 4 residues before it. This sequence joins TRBV1 and TRBJ2-2, with D possibly being TRBD1 (6 bases). This CDR3 is 14 amino acids long. Germline V gene sequence: CDR1 NSQYPW, CDR2 LRSPGD (reference sequence). V shed 6 bases and J shed 1 base, with 9 bases lying between them. The sequenced CDR3 bases are TGCACCTGCAGCACAGGGAAAAACACCGGG. Amino acid sequence: CTCSTGKNTG. The CDR3 in full is CTCSTGKNTGQLYF.

This clone was seen a few times. Here the gene names and germline are mouse. Read sequence stops 4 residues before the CDR3 end, and the germline J gene provides the missing end. V is TRBV5 and J is TRBJ2-7; tentative D call: TRBD1 (6 bases). This CDR3 is built from 16 residues. From germline, CDR1 is LGHNA and CDR2 YNLKQL (reference sequence). Trimming removed 0 bases from V and 0 bases from J, with 12 bases in between. CDR3 in amino acids: CASSQDWDTSSYEQYF. The sequenced part of the CDR3 DNA is TGTGCCAGCAGCCAAGATTGGGACACAAGCTCCTAT.

About this clone itself: Mouse names are used for the genes. From the germline J gene comes the end of the CDR3, since the read stops 4 residues before it. The chain employs TRBV19 and TRBJ1-1; perhaps TRBD1 as D (6 bases). This CDR3 is 13 amino acids long. From germline, CDR1 is FNHDT and CDR2 SITEND (reference sequence). V shed 6 bases and J shed 1 base, with 10 bases lying between them. The chain's CDR3 is CASTKGQNTEVFF. The sequenced CDR3 bases are TGTGCCAGCACCAAGGGACAAAACACA.

On this clone: These gene names are mouse names. Read data end 4 residues before the CDR3 end; the end is taken from the germline J gene. The chain has TRBV17 and TRBJ2-4; maybe TRBD1 (6 bases). Germline loops: CDR1 MNHDT, CDR2 YYDKIL. The CDR3 runs 14 residues. The CDR3 here is CASSREPGENTLYF. The DNA read from the CDR3 is TGTGCTAGCAGTAGAGAACCAGGGGAAAAC.

Points on this clone: Gene names and germline refer to mouse. The sequenced part of the CDR3 DNA is TGTGCCAGCAGTATGAGGGGGCGCTCCTAT. Its protein product is CASSMRGRSY. The entire CDR3 reads CASSMRGRSYEQYF. V is TRBV19 and J is TRBJ2-7; D is possibly TRBD1 (7 bases). The missing CDR3 end, 4 residues past where the read stops, is filled in from the germline J gene. V was clipped by 2 bases and J by 0 bases, with 9 bases between them. Germline V gene lookup returns CDR1 FNHDT and CDR2 SITEND (reference sequence). This CDR3 spans 14 amino acids.

Comment on this clone: The genes are named according to mouse. From the germline J gene comes the end of the CDR3, since the read stops 3 residues before it. This sequence joins TRBV19 and TRBJ1-6; D remains unclear. TRBJ1-6 is designated an ORF whose function remains uncertain. The CDR3 is 15 residues long. The germline V and J ends were trimmed by 1 base and 5 bases, with 10 bases remaining between them. CDR1 and CDR2 from the germline V gene are FNHDT and SITEND (reference sequence). The chain's CDR3 is CASSIQATHNSPLYF. The DNA read from the CDR3 is TGTGCCAGCAGTATACAGGCAACACATAATTCGCCC.

Concerning this clone: Gene names refer to mouse genes. The CDR3 goes on 4 residues after the read ends, and that part is filled in from the germline J gene. The chain is built from TRBV14 and TRBJ2-5; 9 bases match TRBD1. Per germline, CDR1 SGHDT and CDR2 FRDEAV. CDR3 length: 15 amino acids. The V gene end was trimmed by 4 bases and the J gene end by 2 bases; junction bases not matched to a gene: 5. Incomplete CDR3 DNA: TGTGCCAGCAGTGGGGACAGGGAGAGCCAAGAC. Encoded protein: CASSGDRESQD. The entire CDR3 sequence reads CASSGDRESQDTQYF.

Only a few counts were recorded for this clone. Mouse gene names and germline throughout. With the read ending 4 residues before the CDR3 end, the germline J gene is used to fill in that end. The rearrangement links TRBV29 to TRBJ2-3; unclear D gene. Germline V gene lookup returns CDR1 MSHET and CDR2 SYDVDS. The V end lost 6 bases, the J end lost 0 bases, and 7 bases lay between the germline ends. The CDR3 contains 13 residues. Partial CDR3 DNA: TGTGCTAGCAGACAAAATAGTGCAGAA. Residues: CASRQNSAE. The entire CDR3 reads CASRQNSAETLYF.

Turning to this clone: Gene names and germline match the mouse. From the germline J gene comes the end of the CDR3, since the read stops 4 residues before it. The V and J genes are TRBV13-3 and TRBJ2-5; D might be TRBD1 (6 bases). Germline CDR1 is NNHDY and CDR2 is SYVADS. CDR3 length: 14 residues. CDR3 amino acids: CASSDDRAGDTQYF. The part of the CDR3 DNA that was read is TGTGCCAGCAGTGATGACAGGGCGGGGGAC.